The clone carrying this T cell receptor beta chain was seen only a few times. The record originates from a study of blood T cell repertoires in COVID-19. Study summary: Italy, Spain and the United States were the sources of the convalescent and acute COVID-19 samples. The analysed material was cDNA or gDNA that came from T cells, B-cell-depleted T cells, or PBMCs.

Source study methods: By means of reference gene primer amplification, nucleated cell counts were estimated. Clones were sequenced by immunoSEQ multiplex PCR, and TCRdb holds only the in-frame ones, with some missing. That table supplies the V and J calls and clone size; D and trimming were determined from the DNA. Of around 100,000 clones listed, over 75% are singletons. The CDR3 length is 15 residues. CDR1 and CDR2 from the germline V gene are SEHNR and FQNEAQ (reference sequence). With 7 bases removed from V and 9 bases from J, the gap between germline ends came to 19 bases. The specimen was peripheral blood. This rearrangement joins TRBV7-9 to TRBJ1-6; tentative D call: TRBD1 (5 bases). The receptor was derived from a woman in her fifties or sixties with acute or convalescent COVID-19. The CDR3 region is CASKQSGQGGSPLHF. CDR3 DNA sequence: TGTGCCAGCAAACAATCCGGGCAGGGCGGTTCACCCCTCCACTTT.